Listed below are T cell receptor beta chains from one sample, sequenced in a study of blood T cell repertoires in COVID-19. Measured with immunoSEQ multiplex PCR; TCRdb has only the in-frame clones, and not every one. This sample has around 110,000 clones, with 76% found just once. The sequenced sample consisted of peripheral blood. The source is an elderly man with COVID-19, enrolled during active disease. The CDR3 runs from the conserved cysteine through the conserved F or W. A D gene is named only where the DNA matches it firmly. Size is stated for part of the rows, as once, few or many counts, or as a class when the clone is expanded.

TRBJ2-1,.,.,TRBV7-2,CASSQPARVARRGDNEQFF,TGTGCCAGCAGCCAGCCCGCGAGGGTTGCCCGCCGCGGGGACAATGAGCAGTTCTTC
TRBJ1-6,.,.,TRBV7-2,CASSLDFSLSPLHF,TGTGCCAGCAGCTTGGACTTCAGCCTCTCACCCCTCCACTTT
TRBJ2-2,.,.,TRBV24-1,CATSDRGHWNTGELFF,TGTGCCACCAGTGACCGGGGACATTGGAACACCGGGGAGCTGTTTTTT
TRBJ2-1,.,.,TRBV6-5,CASSYLAVSSYNEQFF,TGTGCCAGCAGTTACCTTGCTGTGAGCTCCTACAATGAGCAGTTCTTC
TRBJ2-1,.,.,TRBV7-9,CASSLGPSSVFF,TGTGCCAGCAGCTTAGGTCCCTCCTCCGTGTTCTTC
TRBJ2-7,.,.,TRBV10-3,CAISDRQGEQYF,TGTGCCATCAGTGACCGCCAGGGGGAGCAGTACTTC
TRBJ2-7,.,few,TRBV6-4,CATPKWGRGYEQYF,TGTGCCACCCCAAAGTGGGGCAGGGGCTACGAGCAGTACTTC
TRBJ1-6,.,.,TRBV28,CASKYEATELNSPLHF,TGTGCCAGCAAATATGAGGCGACGGAACTTAATTCACCCCTCCACTTT
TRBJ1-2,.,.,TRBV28,CASSPTGGAGDYGYTF,TGTGCCAGCAGTCCCACGGGCGGGGCTGGGGACTATGGCTACACCTTC
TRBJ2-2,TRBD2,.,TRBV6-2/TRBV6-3,CASSPGLAGGPGSGELFF,TGTGCCAGCAGCCCAGGACTAGCGGGAGGGCCAGGAAGCGGGGAGCTGTTTTTT
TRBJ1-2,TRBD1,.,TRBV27,CASSFSGTGEYGYTF,TGTGCCAGCAGTTTTTCCGGGACAGGGGAATATGGCTACACCTTC
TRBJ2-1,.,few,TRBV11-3,CASSQSGLSNEQFF,TGTGCCAGCAGCCAATCGGGACTCAGCAATGAGCAGTTCTTC
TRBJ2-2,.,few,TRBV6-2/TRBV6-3,CASSYSTGLDTGELFF,TGTGCCAGCAGTTACTCCACAGGGTTGGACACCGGGGAGCTGTTTTTT
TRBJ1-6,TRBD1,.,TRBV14,CASSPRTGSSPLHF,TGTGCCAGCAGCCCCCGGACAGGGAGCTCACCCCTCCACTTT
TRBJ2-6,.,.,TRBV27,CASSLGQGNGANVLTF,TGTGCCAGCAGTTTAGGGCAGGGGAATGGGGCCAACGTCCTGACTTTC
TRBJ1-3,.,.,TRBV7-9,CASSWTASGNTIYF,TGTGCCAGCAGTTGGACAGCGTCTGGAAACACCATATATTTT
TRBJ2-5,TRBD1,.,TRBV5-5,CASSLGQGSTPPQYF,TGTGCCAGCAGCCTAGGACAGGGAAGTACTCCCCCCCAGTACTTC
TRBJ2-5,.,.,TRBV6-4,CASSARDTQETQYF,TGTGCCAGCAGTGCCAGGGACACCCAAGAGACCCAGTACTTC
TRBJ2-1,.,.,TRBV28,CASTLQTPNEQFF,TGTGCCAGCACCTTACAAACACCCAATGAGCAGTTCTTC
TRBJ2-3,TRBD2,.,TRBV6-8,CASSWTSGTTDTQYF,TGTGCCAGCAGCTGGACTAGCGGAACCACAGATACGCAGTATTTT
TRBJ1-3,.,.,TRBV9,CASSAITGYGNTIYF,TGTGCCAGCAGCGCGATAACAGGGTACGGAAACACCATATATTTT
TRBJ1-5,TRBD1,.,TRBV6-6,CASSYEGQNSNQPQHF,TGTGCCAGCAGTTACGAGGGACAGAATAGCAATCAGCCCCAGCATTTT
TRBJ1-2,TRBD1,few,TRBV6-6,CASSQRQGALDGYTF,TGTGCCAGCAGTCAACGACAGGGGGCATTGGACGGCTACACCTTC
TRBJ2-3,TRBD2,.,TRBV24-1,CATSGQGITSGRPRTDTQYF,TGTGCCACCAGTGGCCAGGGGATAACTAGCGGGAGGCCGCGCACAGATACGCAGTATTTT
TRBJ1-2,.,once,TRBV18,CASSPLTGENNGYTF,TGTGCCAGCTCACCCCTGACAGGTGAGAACAATGGCTACACCTTC
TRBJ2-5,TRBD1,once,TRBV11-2,CASRPWGQGGETQYF,TGTGCCAGCAGACCATGGGGACAGGGCGGGGAGACCCAGTACTTC
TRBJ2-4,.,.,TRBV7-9,CASSWSEAKNIQYF,TGTGCCAGCAGCTGGAGCGAAGCCAAAAACATTCAGTACTTC
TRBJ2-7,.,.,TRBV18,CASSPAGAHEQYF,TGTGCCAGCTCACCTGCAGGGGCCCACGAGCAGTACTTC
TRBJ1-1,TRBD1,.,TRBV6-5,CASSYRNRGTNTEAFF,TGTGCCAGCAGTTACCGCAACAGGGGAACGAACACTGAAGCTTTCTTT
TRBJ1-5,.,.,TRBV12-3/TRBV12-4,CASSWTRDQPQHF,TGTGCCAGCAGTTGGACAAGAGATCAGCCCCAGCATTTT
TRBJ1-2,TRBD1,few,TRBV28,CASSRQGADSYGYTF,TGTGCCAGCAGTCGCCAGGGGGCGGATAGCTATGGCTACACCTTC
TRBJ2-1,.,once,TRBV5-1,CASRTSNEQFF,TGCGCCAGCAGGACTAGCAATGAGCAGTTCTTC
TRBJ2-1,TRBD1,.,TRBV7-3,CASSSDRGGEQFF,TGTGCCAGCAGCTCCGACAGGGGTGGGGAGCAGTTCTTC
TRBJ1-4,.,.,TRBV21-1,CASSKVRDTEDEKLFF,TGTGCCAGCAGCAAAGTTCGGGACACTGAAGATGAAAAACTGTTTTTT
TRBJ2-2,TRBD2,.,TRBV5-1,CASSLVSVAGGNTGELFF,TGCGCCAGCAGCTTGGTTTCGGTAGCGGGAGGGAACACCGGGGAGCTGTTTTTT
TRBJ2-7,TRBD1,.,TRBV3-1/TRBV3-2,CASSQDEGGPFYEQYF,TGTGCCAGCAGCCAAGATGAAGGGGGCCCTTTCTACGAGCAGTACTTC
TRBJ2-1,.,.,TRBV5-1,CASSLYAGTSYNEQFF,TGCGCCAGCAGCTTGTATGCGGGCACCTCCTACAATGAGCAGTTCTTC
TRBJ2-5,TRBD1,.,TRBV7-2,CASRDRAQETQYF,TGTGCCAGCAGGGACAGGGCCCAGGAGACCCAGTACTTC
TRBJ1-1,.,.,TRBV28,CASSLRLGAGPEAFF,TGTGCCAGCAGTTTACGGTTGGGGGCCGGGCCTGAAGCTTTCTTT
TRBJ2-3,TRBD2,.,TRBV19,CASSRGTSSDTQYF,TGTGCCAGTAGTAGAGGGACTAGCTCTGATACGCAGTATTTT
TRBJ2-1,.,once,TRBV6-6,CASSPRSAGTIYNEQFF,TGTGCCAGCAGTCCCCGTAGCGCGGGCACAATCTACAATGAGCAGTTCTTC
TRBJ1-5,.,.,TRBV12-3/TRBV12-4,CASTGGDNQPQHF,TGTGCCAGCACCGGCGGGGACAATCAGCCCCAGCATTTT
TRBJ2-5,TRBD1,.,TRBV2,CASSGFWTGGQETQYF,TGTGCCAGCAGCGGGTTTTGGACAGGGGGCCAAGAGACCCAGTACTTC
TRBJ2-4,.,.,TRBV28,CASSPGPEAKNIQYF,TGTGCCAGCAGCCCAGGTCCTGAAGCCAAAAACATTCAGTACTTC
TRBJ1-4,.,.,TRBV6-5,CASSLTGMDEKLFF,TGTGCCAGCAGTCTTACAGGGATGGATGAAAAACTGTTTTTT
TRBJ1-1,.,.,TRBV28,CASTPAGQLRTEAFF,TGTGCCAGCACTCCAGCTGGACAGCTTAGGACTGAAGCTTTCTTT